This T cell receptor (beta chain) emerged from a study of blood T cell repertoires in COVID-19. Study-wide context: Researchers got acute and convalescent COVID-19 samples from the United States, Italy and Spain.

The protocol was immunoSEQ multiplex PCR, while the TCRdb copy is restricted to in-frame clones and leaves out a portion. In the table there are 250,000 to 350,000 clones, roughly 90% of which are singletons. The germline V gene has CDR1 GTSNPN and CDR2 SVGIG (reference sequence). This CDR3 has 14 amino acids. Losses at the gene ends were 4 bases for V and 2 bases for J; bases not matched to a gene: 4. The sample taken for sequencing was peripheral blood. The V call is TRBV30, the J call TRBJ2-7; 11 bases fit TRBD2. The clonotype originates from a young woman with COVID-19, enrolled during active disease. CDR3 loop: CAWTSGRTAYEQYF. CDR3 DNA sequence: TGTGCCTGGACTAGCGGGAGGACAGCCTACGAGCAGTACTTC.